In its sample, the clone carrying this T cell receptor (beta chain) was seen a few times. There are 15 residues in the CDR3. V shed 1 base, J shed 5 bases, and the junction held 0 bases outside the gene matches. Germline lookup yields CDR1 LGHNA and CDR2 YSLEER. This specimen belongs to a study of T-cell reconstitution after alpha-beta-depleted transplantation in children. Unique molecular identifiers featured in how the TCRbeta library was prepared. In TCRdb, the PCR reads were re-called with MiXCR into one record per CDR3 protein. The sample includes roughly 350,000 distinct CDR3 sequences, 10% of them seen just once.

This specimen consisted of PBMCs from the stem cell graft donor, obtained from the stem cell graft. This TCR was recovered from a human donor who donated a stem cell graft to a child with acute lymphoblastic leukemia. The chain joins TRBV4-3 to TRBJ2-1; TRBD2 matches at 12 bases. The CDR3, as DNA: TGCGCCAGCAGCCAAGGACTAGCGGGAGACAATGAGCAGTTCTTC. Protein: CASSQGLAGDNEQFF.